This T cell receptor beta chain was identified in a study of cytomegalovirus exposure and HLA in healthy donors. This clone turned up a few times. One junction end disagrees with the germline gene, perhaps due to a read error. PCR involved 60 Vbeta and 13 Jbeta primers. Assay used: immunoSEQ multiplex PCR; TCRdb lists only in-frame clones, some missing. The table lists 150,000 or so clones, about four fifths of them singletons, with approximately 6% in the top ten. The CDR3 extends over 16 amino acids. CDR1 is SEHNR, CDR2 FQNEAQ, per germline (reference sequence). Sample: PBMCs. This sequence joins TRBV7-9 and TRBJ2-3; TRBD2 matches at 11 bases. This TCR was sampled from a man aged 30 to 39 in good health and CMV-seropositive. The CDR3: CASSPTGLAGSDTQYF. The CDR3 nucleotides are TGCGCCAGCAGCCCTACTGGACTAGCGGGCTCAGATACGCAGTATTTT.